The present TCR beta chain was sequenced within a study of T-cell memory formation after mild COVID-19. Background on the study: Each donor largely had its own TCR clusters. Study findings and constraints: Mainly in CM and EM were contracting CD4+ clones; CD8+ were in EMRA.

This clonotype was found a few times. Antigen: not known. Germline assignment: CDR1 DFQATT and CDR2 SNEGSKA (reference sequence). The CDR3 runs to 14 residues. Between the trimmed V and J ends, which lost 6 bases and 0 bases, there was a span of 12 bases. The authors produced TCR alpha and TCR beta cDNA libraries with sample barcodes and UMIs by 5'RACE using constant-segment primers. TCRdb processed the 5' RACE reads anew with MiXCR; each CDR3 protein has one entry. In the table there are about 400,000 distinct CDR3 sequences, 20% to 25% of which are singletons. The receptor comes from an adult woman who had mild COVID-19 (a few samples of this study predate the infection). Cell type and time point are not known. The J gene is TRBJ2-1, the V gene TRBV20-1, with D perhaps TRBD1 (6 bases). Material: PBMCs or a T cell subset sorted from them (not recorded which). In DNA, the CDR3 is TGCAGTGCCGATGAAGGGGGCTCCTACAATGAGCAGTTCTTC. Its protein is CSADEGGSYNEQFF.